The sample holds many counts of the clone carrying this T cell receptor beta chain. Antigen: not known. V dropped 5 bases and J dropped 3 bases, with 5 bases sitting between them. The CDR3 is made up of 11 amino acids. These data come from a study of naive and memory T cell subsets. Whole-study findings and limits: Possibly reflecting memory cells re-expressing CD45RA, a few larger clonotypes occurred in naive repertoires, especially CD8.

The beta constant-region primer was an equimolar mix of two oligonucleotides covering TRBC1 and TRBC2. Four rounds of PCR amplified the ligated cDNA using nested alpha and beta constant-region primers plus SP2. TCRdb called the UMI-ligation and nested PCR reads again in MiXCR, with one record for every CDR3 protein. The sample shows 95,000 to 110,000 distinct CDR3 sequences, more than 12% of them seen only once. The sequenced material came from naive CD8+ T cells from blood. The rearrangement joins TRBV12-3 or TRBV12-4 to TRBJ2-7; D not certain. The sequence came from a human donor in good health. The CDR3 coding sequence is TGTGCCAGCAGTCACAACTACGAGCAGTACTTC. This gives the protein CASSHNYEQYF.